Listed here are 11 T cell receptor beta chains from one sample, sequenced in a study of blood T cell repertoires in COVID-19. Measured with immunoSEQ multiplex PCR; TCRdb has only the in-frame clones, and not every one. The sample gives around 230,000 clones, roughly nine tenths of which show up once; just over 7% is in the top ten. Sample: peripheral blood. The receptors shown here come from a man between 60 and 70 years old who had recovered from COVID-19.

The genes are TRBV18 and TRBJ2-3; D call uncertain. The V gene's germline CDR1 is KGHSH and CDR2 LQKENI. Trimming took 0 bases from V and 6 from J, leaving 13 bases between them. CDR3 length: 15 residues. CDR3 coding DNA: TGTGCCAGCTCACCACCGTTATTCGTCTCCGATACGCAGTATTTT. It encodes CASSPPLFVSDTQYF.

This CDR3 is CASSQDSGGAYNEQFF. The CDR3 DNA sequence: TGTGCCAGCAGCCAAGATTCCGGGGGTGCCTACAATGAGCAGTTCTTC. The chain is built from TRBV4-2 and TRBJ2-1, with TRBD2 as a possible D gene (6 bases). This CDR3 contains 16 residues. Per the germline V gene, CDR1 is LGHNA and CDR2 is YNFKEQ. V shed 0 bases and J shed 2 bases, with 11 bases lying between them.

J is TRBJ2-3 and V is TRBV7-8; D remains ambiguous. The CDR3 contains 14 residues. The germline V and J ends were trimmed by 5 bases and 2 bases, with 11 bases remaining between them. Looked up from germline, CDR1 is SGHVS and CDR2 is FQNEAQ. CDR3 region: CASSLTPNTDTQYF. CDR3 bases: TGTGCCAGCAGCCTGACACCAAACACAGATACGCAGTATTTT.

DNA for the CDR3: TGTGCCAGCAGCTTATCGACAGGGGGCAGGTCACCCCTCCACTTT. Its translation: CASSLSTGGRSPLHF. This sequence joins TRBV11-2 and TRBJ1-6; 10 positions match TRBD1. After removal of 2 bases from V and 10 bases from J, the junction contained 5 bases not matched to a gene. The CDR3 totals 15 residues. CDR1 and CDR2 from the germline V gene are SGHAT and FQNNGV.

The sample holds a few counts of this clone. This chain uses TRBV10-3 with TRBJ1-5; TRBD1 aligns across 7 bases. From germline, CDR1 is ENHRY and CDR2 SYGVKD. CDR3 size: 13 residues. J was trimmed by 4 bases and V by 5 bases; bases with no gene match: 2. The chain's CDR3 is CAISRDSNQPQHF. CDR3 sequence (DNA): TGTGCCATCAGTCGGGACAGTAATCAGCCCCAGCATTTT.

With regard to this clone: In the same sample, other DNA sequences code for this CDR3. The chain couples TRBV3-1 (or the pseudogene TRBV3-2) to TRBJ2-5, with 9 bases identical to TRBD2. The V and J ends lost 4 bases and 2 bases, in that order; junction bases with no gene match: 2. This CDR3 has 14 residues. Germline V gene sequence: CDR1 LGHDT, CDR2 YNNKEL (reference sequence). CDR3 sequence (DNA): TGTGCCAGCAGCCTTAGCGGGGGACAAGAGACCCAGTACTTC. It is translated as CASSLSGGQETQYF.

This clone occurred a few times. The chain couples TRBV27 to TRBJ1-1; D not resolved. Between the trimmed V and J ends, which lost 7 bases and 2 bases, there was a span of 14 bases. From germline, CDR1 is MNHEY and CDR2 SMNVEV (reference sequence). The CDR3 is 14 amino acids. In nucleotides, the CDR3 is TGTGCCAGCACCCCGGGAGGCTCAAACACTGAAGCTTTCTTT. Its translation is CASTPGGSNTEAFF.

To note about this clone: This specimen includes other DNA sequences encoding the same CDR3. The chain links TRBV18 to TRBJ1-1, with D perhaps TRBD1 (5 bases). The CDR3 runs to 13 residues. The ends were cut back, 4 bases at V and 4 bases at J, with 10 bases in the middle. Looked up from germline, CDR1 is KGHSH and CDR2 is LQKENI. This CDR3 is CASSLGQGTEAFF. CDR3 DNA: TGTGCCAGCTCACTAGGACAAGGCACTGAAGCTTTCTTT.

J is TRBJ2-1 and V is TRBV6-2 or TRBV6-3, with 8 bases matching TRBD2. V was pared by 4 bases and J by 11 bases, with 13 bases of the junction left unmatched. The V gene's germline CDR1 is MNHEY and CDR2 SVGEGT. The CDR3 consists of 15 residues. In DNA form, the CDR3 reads TGTGCCAGCAGTTTAAATTTAGCGGGGCTGGGAAAGCAGTTCTTC. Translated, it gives CASSLNLAGLGKQFF.

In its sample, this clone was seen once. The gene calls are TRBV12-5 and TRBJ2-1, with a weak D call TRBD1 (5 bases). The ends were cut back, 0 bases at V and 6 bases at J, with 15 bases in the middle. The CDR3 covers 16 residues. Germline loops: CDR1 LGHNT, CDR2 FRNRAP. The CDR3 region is CASGLVRTVGVNEQFF. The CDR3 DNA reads TGTGCTAGTGGTTTGGTACGTACGGTAGGGGTCAATGAGCAGTTCTTC.

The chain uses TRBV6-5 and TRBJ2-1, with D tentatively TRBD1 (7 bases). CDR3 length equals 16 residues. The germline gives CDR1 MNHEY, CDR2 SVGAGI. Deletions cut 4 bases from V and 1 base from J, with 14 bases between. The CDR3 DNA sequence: TGTGCCAGCAGTTCAGGGGGACTCGGATCCTACAATGAGCAGTTCTTC. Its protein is CASSSGGLGSYNEQFF.